The 32 T cell receptor beta chains in this list originate from one sample, sequenced in a study of cytomegalovirus exposure and HLA in healthy donors. Amplification used 60 Vbeta primers and 13 Jbeta primers. Clones were sequenced by immunoSEQ multiplex PCR, and TCRdb holds only the in-frame ones, with some missing. The sample includes over 250,000 clones, about nine tenths seen only once; the top ten take roughly 4%. Sequencing input: PBMCs. The receptors originated from a man aged 40-49 years in good health and CMV-seropositive.

The chain is built from TRBV29-1 and TRBJ1-5, with 7 bases lining up with TRBD1. This CDR3 is 13 amino acids long. V was clipped by 7 bases and J by 4 bases; unmatched bases: 7. Germline values: CDR1 SQVTM, CDR2 ANQGSEA. CDR3 DNA: TGCAGCGCCTCGGACAGGACAAATCAGCCCCAGCATTTT. Translation gives CSASDRTNQPQHF.

The CDR3 reads CASSSLGGGRTEAFF. CDR3 sequence (DNA): TGTGCCAGCAGCTCCCTCGGGGGGGGGCGTACTGAAGCTTTCTTT. This rearrangement joins TRBV11-2 to TRBJ1-1; TRBD1 is a possible D gene (6 bases). CDR1 SGHAT and CDR2 FQNNGV come from the germline V gene. V was cut by 4 bases and J by 5 bases, with 17 bases left in between. This CDR3 region has 15 residues.

This chain uses TRBV6-5 with TRBJ1-1; D unresolved. CDR3 length: 14 amino acids. Germline V gene data show CDR1 as MNHEY and CDR2 as SVGAGI. V was pared by 0 bases and J by 5 bases, with 10 bases between. The CDR3 spells CASSYSILETEAFF. CDR3 DNA: TGTGCCAGCAGTTACTCGATCCTTGAGACTGAAGCTTTCTTT.

The gene calls are TRBV4-2 and TRBJ1-3; D is ambiguous. Trimming pared 4 bases from V and 7 bases from J, leaving 14 bases between. The CDR3 has 14 amino acids. Germline values: CDR1 LGHNA, CDR2 YNFKEQ. This CDR3 reads CASSLRDLRNTIYF. The CDR3 bases are TGTGCCAGCAGCCTCCGGGATCTGCGTAACACCATATATTTT.

J is TRBJ2-1 and V is TRBV7-9; 10 bases map to TRBD2. Germline V gene lookup returns CDR1 SEHNR and CDR2 FQNEAQ (reference sequence). CDR3 length: 15 amino acids. V was clipped by 7 bases and J by 2 bases; unmatched bases: 5. The CDR3 spells CASTMGLAPYNEQFF. The CDR3 nucleotides read TGTGCCAGCACCATGGGACTAGCGCCCTACAATGAGCAGTTCTTC.

A note on this clone: The junction differs from germline at one of its ends, possibly a read error. The genes are TRBV27 and TRBJ2-3; TRBD2 agrees at 10 bases. Germline V gene lookup returns CDR1 MNHEY and CDR2 SMNVEV (reference sequence). The CDR3 runs to 17 residues. The CDR3 DNA follows: TGTGCCACCTCCCCCCGGACTAGCGGAGTTTCCACAGATGCGCAGTATTTT. Its translation: CATSPRTSGVSTDAQYF.

This chain joins TRBV6-6 and TRBJ2-2, with 9 bases aligning to TRBD1. The CDR3 extends over 14 amino acids. V was clipped by 8 bases and J by 7 bases; unmatched bases: 8. The germline gives CDR1 MNHNY, CDR2 SVGAGI (reference sequence). The CDR3 sequence: CASPRDRDGGELFF. DNA of the CDR3: TGTGCCAGCCCTCGGGACAGGGATGGCGGGGAGCTGTTTTTT.

The CDR3 DNA is TGTGCCAGCAGCCCAAAAGGACAGGGGATCGAAAAACTGTTTTTT. It yields the protein CASSPKGQGIEKLFF. The chain joins TRBV5-4 to TRBJ1-4; 9 nucleotides agree with TRBD1. The CDR3 contains 15 residues. The germline gives CDR1 SGHNT, CDR2 YYREEE (reference sequence). After removal of 4 bases from V and 8 bases from J, the junction contained 9 bases not matched to a gene.

Only a few counts were recorded for this clone. V and J are TRBV7-9 and TRBJ1-1; tentative D call: TRBD1 (6 bases). The V and J ends lost 4 bases and 5 bases respectively, with 17 bases between them. CDR1 and CDR2 from the germline V gene are SEHNR and FQNEAQ (reference sequence). This CDR3 is 15 amino acids long. CDR3 protein: CASSSYREVRTEAFF. The CDR3 DNA reads as TGTGCCAGCAGCTCGTACAGGGAAGTGCGGACTGAAGCTTTCTTT.

The chain has TRBV4-1 and TRBJ2-5; 7 bases are shared with TRBD1. This CDR3 spans 15 amino acids. Germline V gene lookup returns CDR1 MGHRA and CDR2 YSYEKL. J was trimmed by 5 bases and V by 0 bases; bases with no gene match: 6. CDR3 protein: CASSQEYRGVETQYF. Written as DNA, the CDR3 is TGCGCCAGCAGCCAAGAATACAGGGGTGTGGAGACCCAGTACTTC.

The chain joins TRBV11-2 to TRBJ2-2, with D tentatively TRBD2 (5 bases). Germline V gene lookup returns CDR1 SGHAT and CDR2 FQNNGV. The CDR3 runs to 15 residues. V lost 1 base, J lost 6 bases, and 12 bases lay in between. CDR3 amino acids: CASSLGGRVAGELFF. CDR3 in DNA: TGTGCCAGCAGCTTAGGAGGGCGGGTGGCCGGGGAGCTGTTTTTT.

The gene calls are TRBV4-2 and TRBJ2-7; 13 bases are a match to TRBD2. The germline gives CDR1 LGHNA, CDR2 YNFKEQ. The V gene end was trimmed by 0 bases and the J gene end by 2 bases; junction bases not matched to a gene: 7. The CDR3 runs 18 residues. CDR3 sequence: CASSQERRGLAGPYEQYF. DNA for the CDR3: TGTGCCAGCAGCCAAGAAAGGAGGGGACTAGCGGGACCCTACGAGCAGTACTTC.

V is TRBV18 and J is TRBJ2-3, with D possibly matching TRBD2 (6 bases). The CDR3 loop spans 13 amino acids. Trimming took off 2 bases at V and 6 bases at J, with 9 bases between the two ends. Per the germline V gene, CDR1 is KGHSH and CDR2 is LQKENI. CDR3 in amino acids: CASSPWRVDTQYF. The CDR3 coding sequence is TGTGCCAGCTCACCATGGAGGGTGGATACGCAGTATTTT.

The rearrangement links TRBV9 to TRBJ1-1; 7 bases align to TRBD1. The CDR3 is 13 amino acids. Germline CDR1 is SGDLS and CDR2 is YYNGEE. The CDR3 region has the DNA TGTGCAGGGGGCGCGACAGGAAGCACTGAAGCTTTCTTT. Amino acids: CAGGATGSTEAFF. Full variable domain (missing parts from reference TRBV9 and TRBJ1-1): DSGVTQTPKHLITATGQRVTLRCSPRSGDLSVYWYQQSLDQGLQFLIQYYNGEERAKGNILERFSAQQFPDLHSELNLSSLELGDSALYFCAGGATGSTEAFFGQGTRLTVV.

The chain recombines TRBV5-1 with TRBJ2-1; perhaps TRBD2 as D (5 bases). V was clipped by 2 bases and J by 0 bases, with 9 bases between them. The CDR3 extends over 15 amino acids. The V gene's germline CDR1 is SGHRS and CDR2 YFSETQ. The CDR3 coding sequence is TGCGCCAGCAGCTTCGGGGAAATCTCCTACAATGAGCAGTTCTTC. This encodes CASSFGEISYNEQFF. The whole variable domain, filled in from reference TRBV5-1 and TRBJ2-1, reads KAGVTQTPRYLIKTRGQQVTLSCSPISGHRSVSWYQQTPGQGLQFLFEYFSETQRNKGNFPGRFSGRQFSNSRSEMNVSTLELGDSALYLCASSFGEISYNEQFFGPGTRLTVL.

This rearrangement joins TRBV28 to TRBJ2-1; D unclear. Germline V gene lookup returns CDR1 MDHEN and CDR2 SYDVKM. V was cut by 2 bases and J by 8 bases, with 22 bases left in between. This CDR3 comprises 17 residues. The CDR3 coding sequence is TGTGCCAGCAGTTTAATGCGGAGCCTATTTCCCTCCGATGAGCAGTTCTTC. Its translation is CASSLMRSLFPSDEQFF.

This clone occurred a few times. The chain combines TRBV6-6 with TRBJ1-5; D is possibly TRBD1 (5 bases). Per the germline V gene, CDR1 is MNHNY and CDR2 is SVGAGI (reference sequence). Trimming took 8 bases from V and 5 from J, leaving 10 bases between them. This CDR3 contains 12 residues. CDR3 nucleotide sequence: TGTGCCAGCGGGACTGCCGATCAGCCCCAGCATTTT. This gives the protein CASGTADQPQHF.

The rearrangement links TRBV7-8 to TRBJ2-1; D is unresolved. This CDR3 spans 11 amino acids. CDR1 and CDR2 (germline): SGHVS, FQNEAQ. V was clipped by 6 bases and J by 7 bases, with 7 bases between them. CDR3 sequence: CASSLSNEQFF. The CDR3 DNA reads TGTGCCAGCAGTCTATCTAATGAGCAGTTCTTC.

The V call is TRBV28, the J call TRBJ2-2; unclear D gene. Germline V gene sequence: CDR1 MDHEN, CDR2 SYDVKM. The length of the CDR3 is 12 residues. This CDR3 reads CGGWLETGELFF. The CDR3 DNA follows: TGTGGTGGGTGGTTGGAGACCGGGGAGCTGTTTTTT.

This chain connects TRBV30 to TRBJ1-2, with D tentatively TRBD1 (6 bases). The CDR3 loop spans 13 amino acids. The V and J ends lost 2 bases and 10 bases respectively, with 17 bases between them. CDR1 is GTSNPN and CDR2 is SVGIG in the germline V gene (reference sequence). CDR3 DNA sequence: TGTGCCTGGAGTTCCGGGACAACCGTTGTCTACACCTTC. As protein: CAWSSGTTVVYTF.

This chain connects TRBV7-3 to TRBJ2-7; TRBD2 agrees at 9 bases. CDR3 length: 14 amino acids. V gave up 3 bases and J gave up 6 bases; unmatched junction bases: 6. Germline V gene sequence: CDR1 SGHTA, CDR2 FQGTGA. CDR3 sequence: CASSLTGTSSEQYF. The CDR3 DNA sequence: TGTGCCAGCAGCTTGACCGGGACTAGCAGCGAGCAGTACTTC.

Turning to this clone: One junction end does not reproduce the germline sequence, and a read error may be involved. This sequence joins TRBV28 and TRBJ1-5; tentatively, D is TRBD1 (5 bases). This CDR3 has 14 amino acids. CDR1 MDHEN and CDR2 SYDVKM come from the germline V gene. In DNA form, the CDR3 reads TGTGCCAGCAACCTCGGGGCGGGGGATCAACCCCAGCATTTT. This gives the protein CASNLGAGDQPQHF.

The CDR3 loop is CASSPRANNEQFF. CDR3 in DNA: TGCGCCAGCAGCCCGCGGGCTAACAATGAGCAGTTCTTC. This chain uses TRBV5-1 with TRBJ2-1, with D possibly being TRBD2 (5 bases). The CDR3 consists of 13 residues. Germline V gives CDR1 SGHRS, CDR2 YFSETQ. Between the trimmed V and J ends, which lost 4 bases and 5 bases, there was a span of 10 bases.

The J gene is TRBJ2-5, the V gene TRBV4-1; no clear D. This CDR3 contains 14 residues. Germline V gene data show CDR1 as MGHRA and CDR2 as YSYEKL. The germline V and J ends were trimmed by 1 base and 0 bases, with 6 bases remaining between them. DNA of the CDR3: TGCGCCAGCAGCCAAGGTTCGTACCAAGAGACCCAGTACTTC. Protein: CASSQGSYQETQYF.

This clone was observed a few times. The chain joins TRBV21-1 to TRBJ1-1. TRBV21-1 represents a pseudogene. CDR3 length equals 16 residues. The DNA for the CDR3 is TGTGCCAGCAGCAAAGTATCGGGGAAGGGTAACCCTGAAGCTTTCTTT. It codes for CASSKVSGKGNPEAFF.

The chain employs TRBV9 and TRBJ2-4; TRBD2 aligns across 7 bases. CDR1 and CDR2 (germline): SGDLS, YYNGEE. Unmatched junction bases numbered 5, after V lost 0 bases and J lost 2 bases. The CDR3 is 16 residues long. The CDR3 loop is CASSVGLADSKNIQYF. The CDR3 nucleotides read TGTGCCAGCAGCGTAGGGCTAGCGGACTCCAAAAACATTCAGTACTTC. The entire variable domain, with the rest obtained from reference TRBV9 and TRBJ2-4, is as follows: DSGVTQTPKHLITATGQRVTLRCSPRSGDLSVYWYQQSLDQGLQFLIQYYNGEERAKGNILERFSAQQFPDLHSELNLSSLELGDSALYFCASSVGLADSKNIQYFGAGTRLSVL.

This chain links TRBV9 with TRBJ2-3; D is unresolved. V lost 2 bases and J lost 3, with 4 bases in between. This CDR3 comprises 12 residues. Looked up from germline, CDR1 is SGDLS and CDR2 is YYNGEE. Written as DNA, the CDR3 is TGTGCCAGCAGCGTGTCAACAGATACGCAGTATTTT. Encoded protein: CASSVSTDTQYF. The entire variable domain, with the rest obtained from reference TRBV9 and TRBJ2-3, is as follows: DSGVTQTPKHLITATGQRVTLRCSPRSGDLSVYWYQQSLDQGLQFLIQYYNGEERAKGNILERFSAQQFPDLHSELNLSSLELGDSALYFCASSVSTDTQYFGPGTRLTVL.

This chain connects TRBV27 to TRBJ2-1, with D possibly matching TRBD1 (5 bases). The CDR3 is made up of 14 amino acids. Germline V lookup: CDR1 MNHEY, CDR2 SMNVEV (reference sequence). The V gene lost 6 bases and the J gene lost 6 bases, with 15 bases spanning the gap. The CDR3 here is CASSLDIVGNEQFF. CDR3 sequence (DNA): TGTGCCAGCAGCCTGGACATCGTCGGCAATGAGCAGTTCTTC.

This clone has only a few counts. The V gene is TRBV19, the J gene TRBJ1-1; 12 bases line up with TRBD1. Germline loops: CDR1 LNHDA, CDR2 SQIVND (reference sequence). The trim removed 7 bases at V and 0 bases at J, leaving 9 bases unmatched. CDR3 length: 17 amino acids. The CDR3 DNA reads TGTGCCAGTACCCAAAGAGGGACAGGGGGCTTGAACACTGAAGCTTTCTTT. Protein: CASTQRGTGGLNTEAFF.

The chain joins TRBV30 to TRBJ2-5, with TRBD1 matching 10 bases. The end of the DNA is better explained by TRBJ2-7, so the J call may be wrong. This CDR3 has 16 residues. CDR1 is GTSNPN and CDR2 is SVGIG in the germline V gene (reference sequence). CDR3 in DNA: TGTGCCTGGAGCCTACCCCGGACAGGGGGCTCCTACGAGCAGTACTTC. Translated, it gives CAWSLPRTGGSYEQYF.

J is TRBJ2-7 and V is TRBV27; 7 bases agree with TRBD1. The germline V gene encodes CDR1 MNHEY and CDR2 SMNVEV (reference sequence). The CDR3 is made up of 15 amino acids. Trimming cost V 6 bases and J 0 bases; bases outside gene matches: 8. CDR3 protein: CASSYGTASSYEQYF. CDR3 bases: TGTGCCAGCAGCTACGGGACAGCCAGCTCCTACGAGCAGTACTTC.

The chain links TRBV6-6 to TRBJ2-1; TRBD2 matches 8 bases. Germline V gives CDR1 MNHNY, CDR2 SVGAGI (reference sequence). V lost 6 bases and J lost 9; bases outside the gene matches: 10. The CDR3 runs to 14 residues. The CDR3 region has the DNA TGTGCCAGCAGCCGCCAGCGGGAGCGGATTGAGCAGTTCTTC. This gives the protein CASSRQRERIEQFF.